Here is one T cell receptor (beta chain) with its context. This clonotype occurred a few times. Its antigen target is currently unknown. The input lacks base qualities; no much larger clone sits a single base away. Library generation was performed with 5' RACE. TCRdb lists the instrument as Illumina HiSeq 2000. Template switching added a universal primer binding site, and the final cDNA carried a unique molecular identifier that allowed TCR cDNA molecules to be counted accurately. First-strand cDNA for TCR alpha and beta chains was synthesized from specific primers in the conserved constant-segment region. Each cDNA library was double barcoded, with a SMART-Mk sample barcode plus Illumina barcodes, to control for contamination. TruSeq adapter sequences, together with Illumina sample barcodes, were added in two successive PCR steps. The Illumina HiSeq platform was used with custom primers to sequence TCR alpha and beta cDNA libraries. The original pipeline was this. Unique molecular identifiers were extracted from raw reads with MiGEC, and CDR3 positions were determined with MiXCR. Recombination models were inferred per individual with the repgenHMM and IGoR tools using an EM algorithm. Shared clonotypes were analyzed with the tcR package in R, and sharing was normalized by the product of cloneset sizes. To study raw recombination without the effects of thymic and clonal selection, out-of-frame nonproductive sequences were analyzed. Using fastp at Q25 and MiXCR, TCRdb reprocessed the public reads and kept productive beta chains. CDR3 protein sequences are deduplicated, and each keeps its most common genes and DNA. TCRdb, not the original authors, processed these V and J calls. Recorded for this sample are about 790,000 distinct CDR3 sequences; 18% of them occurred a single time. The top ten clonotypes cover about an eighth of the sample.

Based on the germline V gene, the CDR1 and CDR2 sequences are SGHRS and YFSETQ. From the cysteine up to the phenylalanine, the CDR3 has a length of 13 residues. Just the 39-base CDR3 DNA is kept, in frame starting at base 1. V is reduced by 4 bases and J by 3 bases, leaving a spacing of 8 bases between them. The data belong to a study of identical twins (dated by TCRdb to the mid-2010s). Context from the whole study: TCR alpha and beta repertoires from monozygotic twins, unrelated adults of various ages and cord blood were deep-sequenced to test whether fetal clonotypes persist. To rule out contamination, the twin experiments were replicated at different times with different library preparation protocols. Overall study results and their limits: Compared with coincidental sharing between unrelated individuals, out-of-frame TCR alpha sequences shared between twins showed an excess of sequences with low generation probability. Out-of-frame TCR alpha sharing in monozygotic twins was systematically underestimated by recombination models, whereas sharing between unrelated individuals was in agreement with the recombination models. Invariant T cells such as MAIT and iNKT could partly confound zero-insertion analyses, though diverse VJ usage argued against this for most clonotypes. Conclusions relied on cross-sectional statistical analysis, since the same donors could not be followed over many years. Fewer insertions were carried by abundant cord blood beta clonotypes, a similar but weaker trend appeared in young adult naive repertoires, and no such trend appeared in memory repertoires. The excess sharing between twins in beta out-of-frame sequences was weaker because fewer shared sequences reduced the signal-to-noise ratio.

Every donor in the study was a healthy Caucasian. Three pairs of female monozygotic twins, all aged about 18 to 30 years, made up the twin cohort. Peripheral blood mononuclear cells were the source from which RNA for the TCR libraries was isolated. These data are also associated with another study on T cells expressing NK-cell markers. As the second study states: In sorted CD3+CD56+NKG2C+, CD3+CD56+NKG2C- and CD3+CD56-NKG2C+ T-cell subsets from eight donors, TCR beta-chain repertoires were profiled. Seven of the eight sequenced donors were HCMV-seropositive and one was HCMV-seronegative. In several experiments an anti-gammadeltaTCR antibody was added to restrict sorting to alphabetaTCR-expressing T cells. For five or six donors, the dominant CD3+CD56+NKG2C+ clonotypes were among the top 10 CD8+ clonotypes and accounted for about 1.0-7.5% of CD8+ T cells. Those dominant clonotypes were again the most abundant among CD3+CD56-NKG2C+ cells in several donors, at about 25-60.1%. Whether the expanded NKG2C-expressing T cell clones were specific for HCMV antigens remained unclear. The study sequenced eight donors, all healthy volunteers chosen at random: three men and five women. HCMV serostatus was determined by detecting HCMV-specific IgG in serum with a commercial ELISA kit. For a handful of donors, bulk peripheral blood T-cell repertoires were also sequenced from unsorted PBMC. Reads were demultiplexed and grouped by UMI with MIGEC, and clonotypes were assembled and quantified with MiTCR. To remove erroneous sequences, TCR cDNA sequences were retained only when supported by two or more reads. Downstream repertoire analysis used the tcR package, and clonotypes were matched across fractions by CDR3 nucleotide sequence plus V segment. VDJmatch was used to annotate antigen specificity against VDJdb, with one amino acid substitution in CDR3 permitted.

Source material: PBMCs. This receptor was taken from a woman under 30 in good health. The sequence links TRBV5-1 to TRBJ2-1; the D gene cannot be resolved beyond TRBD1 or TRBD2, each matching 5 bases. The bases are TGCGCCAGCAGCGGGGACGTCTACAATGAGCAGTTCTTC. It is translated as CASSGDVYNEQFF.